Presented here are 8 T cell receptor beta chains from one specimen sequenced in a study of T cells in Graves' hyperthyroidism and ophthalmopathy. Using RNA transcripts as the source, TCR beta CDR3 regions were amplified. The HTBI primer set was used in a first-round RT-PCR of the TCR CDR3. TCRdb itself ran the multiplex PCR reads through MiXCR, one entry per CDR3 protein. The top ten hold around 50% of the sample, which has 500,000 to 650,000 distinct CDR3 sequences, just under 20% seen once. The sequencing input was blood. These TCRs come from a man aged 35 to 55 with Graves' ophthalmopathy.

In this sample, this clonotype turned up a few times. The chain has TRBV6-2 or TRBV6-3 and TRBJ2-2, with D perhaps TRBD2 (6 bases). Germline CDR1 MNHEY, CDR2 SVGEGT. The CDR3 runs to 14 residues. Trimming took off 5 bases at V and 5 bases at J, with 12 bases between the two ends. The chain's CDR3 is CASSPRGATGELFF. In DNA form, the CDR3 reads TGTGCCAGCAGTCCCCGCGGGGCAACCGGGGAGCTGTTTTTT.

This clonotype was observed at least ten times. This chain connects TRBV12-3 or TRBV12-4 to TRBJ1-5; possible D gene TRBD1, 5 bases. The CDR3 is 14 residues long. V dropped 7 bases and J dropped 3 bases, with 13 bases sitting between them. The DNA for the CDR3 is TGTGCCAGCACAAAGGGACGGCACAATCAGCCCCAGCATTTT. Residues: CASTKGRHNQPQHF.

This clonotype came up a few times. The gene calls are TRBV19 and TRBJ1-2, with 9 positions matching TRBD1. This CDR3 has 14 residues. The V segment lost 7 bases and the J segment 5 bases; nucleotides outside the gene matches: 8. Germline V lookup: CDR1 LNHDA, CDR2 SQIVND (reference sequence). The CDR3 DNA sequence: TGTGCCAGTACCCCGGGACAGGGTACATATGGCTACACCTTC. The encoded protein is CASTPGQGTYGYTF.

The chain combines TRBV30 with TRBJ2-1, with D tentatively TRBD1 (5 bases). The CDR3 is 13 residues long. Trimming pared 4 bases from V and 3 bases from J, leaving 10 bases between. Germline V gene lookup returns CDR1 GTSNPN and CDR2 SVGIG (reference sequence). The DNA for the CDR3 is TGTGCCTGGACCCACGACAGCTACAATGAGCAGTTCTTC. It codes for CAWTHDSYNEQFF.

At least ten counts were recorded for this clonotype. This chain joins TRBV12-3 or TRBV12-4 and TRBJ2-7; TRBD2 agrees at 8 bases. CDR3 length: 14 amino acids. The J segment lost 4 bases and the V segment lost 4 bases, leaving 6 bases of the junction unmatched. The CDR3 bases are TGTGCCAGCAGTTCCAGCGGGAGCCGATACGAGCAGTACTTC. It is translated as CASSSSGSRYEQYF.

This clonotype showed up many times. This chain links TRBV3-1 with TRBJ2-5, with D perhaps assigned TRBD1 or TRBD2 (5 bases each). Germline values: CDR1 LGHDT, CDR2 YNNKEL (reference sequence). Trimming removed 6 bases from V and 1 base from J, with 21 bases in between. This CDR3 region has 17 residues. This CDR3 reads CASRSHTGTVPQETQYF. The CDR3 bases are TGTGCCAGCAGGTCGCATACCGGGACGGTACCCCAAGAGACCCAGTACTTC.

V gene TRBV5-6 combines with J gene TRBJ2-5; the match to TRBD2 covers 7 bases. Trimming took 6 bases from V and 1 from J; bases not matched to a gene: 6. The CDR3 is 14 residues long. Germline loops: CDR1 SGHDT, CDR2 YYEEEE. CDR3 coding DNA: TGTGCCAGCATAATCGGGGGGATCCAAGAGACCCAGTACTTC. Amino acids: CASIIGGIQETQYF. The entire variable domain, with the rest obtained from reference TRBV5-6 and TRBJ2-5, is as follows: DAGVTQSPTHLIKTRGQQVTLRCSPKSGHDTVSWYQQALGQGPQFIFQYYEEEERQRGNFPDRFSGHQFPNYSSELNVNALLLGDSALYLCASIIGGIQETQYFGPGTRLLVL.

In this sample, this clonotype turned up a few times. The chain recombines TRBV29-1 with TRBJ1-1, with D maybe TRBD1 (5 bases). This CDR3 spans 12 amino acids. Germline-derived CDR1 and CDR2 are SQVTM and ANQGSEA. The V end was cut by 3 bases, the J end by 1 base, with 6 bases between. Here the CDR3 reads CSVDRANTEAFF. The CDR3, as DNA: TGCAGCGTTGACAGGGCGAACACTGAAGCTTTCTTT.